This is a list of T cell receptor beta chains from one sample in a study of shared clonotypes between healthy human individuals. Only in-frame clones appear in the TCRdb table, and some are missing; sequencing was by immunoSEQ multiplex PCR. The sample includes approximately 2.5 million clones, roughly 93% seen only once; the top ten take approximately 0.37%. Sequencing was performed on naive CD4+ T cells from PBMCs. Every receptor here comes from a man aged 18 to 30 in good health. Some clones in this sample may be carry-over from other donors' samples. Both conserved end residues are part of each CDR3. Fields, in order: V gene, J gene, clone size, D gene, CDR3 DNA, CDR3 protein. The D gene is left open where the match is weak. A clone size is listed for some rows: how often the clone was seen (once, few, many), or a class if it is expanded.

V: TRBV7-9; J: TRBJ2-7; size: NA; D: TRBD1; DNA: TGTGCCAGCAGCAAGGGGACAGGCACCTACGAGCAGTACTTC; CDR3: CASSKGTGTYEQYF
V: TRBV7-2; J: TRBJ2-1; size: NA; D: TRBD1; DNA: TGTGCCAGCAGCATTTATCTCCTAGGGGGCGGATTGAATGAGCAGTTCTTC; CDR3: CASSIYLLGGGLNEQFF
V: TRBV7-3; J: TRBJ1-1; size: NA; D: NA; DNA: TGTGCCAGCAGCGCCGCGTTTGGCTCCACTGAAGCTTTCTTT; CDR3: CASSAAFGSTEAFF
V: TRBV4-2; J: TRBJ2-5; size: once; D: TRBD2; DNA: TGTGCCAGCAGCCACCGGGCTAGCGGTCAAGAGACCCAGTACTTC; CDR3: CASSHRASGQETQYF
V: TRBV6-5; J: TRBJ2-7; size: NA; D: TRBD2; DNA: TGTGCCAGCATGCGGGAGTTAAGCTCCTACGAGCAGTACTTC; CDR3: CASMRELSSYEQYF
V: TRBV21-1; J: TRBJ2-3; size: NA; D: NA; DNA: TGTGCCAGCAGCAAAAGCGAGGGGGAATCCTCCACAGATACGCAGTATTTT; CDR3: CASSKSEGESSTDTQYF
V: TRBV5-1; J: TRBJ2-7; size: NA; D: NA; DNA: TGCGCCAGCAGCGGTGGACCGGCCTACGAGCAGTACTTC; CDR3: CASSGGPAYEQYF
V: TRBV7-9; J: TRBJ2-1; size: NA; D: TRBD2; DNA: TGTGCCAGCAGCTTAACTAGCGGGATCTACAATGAGCAGTTCTTC; CDR3: CASSLTSGIYNEQFF
V: TRBV2; J: TRBJ2-2; size: NA; D: TRBD2; DNA: TGTGCCAGCACCCGGGAGGGCGGGACCGGGGAGCTGTTTTTT; CDR3: CASTREGGTGELFF
V: TRBV19; J: TRBJ2-5; size: NA; D: TRBD2; DNA: TGTGCCAGTAGTGCCGCCGGGACTAGCGGGGAGACCCAGTACTTC; CDR3: CASSAAGTSGETQYF
V: TRBV5-1; J: TRBJ1-1; size: NA; D: TRBD1; DNA: TGCGCCAGCAGCACAACCGGGACAGGGAACACTGAAGCTTTCTTT; CDR3: CASSTTGTGNTEAFF
V: TRBV6-6; J: TRBJ2-7; size: once; D: NA; DNA: TGTGCCAGCAGTGCCCAGGGGGGAAACTACGAGCAGTACTTC; CDR3: CASSAQGGNYEQYF
V: TRBV12-5; J: TRBJ2-7; size: NA; D: NA; DNA: TGTGCTAGTGGTTTGGCAGGGGCCTACGAGCAGTACTTC; CDR3: CASGLAGAYEQYF
V: TRBV19; J: TRBJ2-7; size: NA; D: NA; DNA: TGTGCCAGTAGTATCCGGAACAGGGTGGGCGAGCAGTACTTC; CDR3: CASSIRNRVGEQYF
V: TRBV7-9; J: TRBJ2-5; size: few; D: NA; DNA: TGTGCCAGCAGCTCTCAAGAGACCCAGTACTTC; CDR3: CASSSQETQYF
V: TRBV19; J: TRBJ1-2; size: NA; D: TRBD1; DNA: TGTGCCAGTAAGGCGCCGGGACAGGGTTTTGACGGCTACACCTTC; CDR3: CASKAPGQGFDGYTF
V: TRBV7-2; J: TRBJ2-7; size: once; D: NA; DNA: TGTGCCAGCAGCTTAAAGAGGCAACGGACCTACGAGCAGTACTTC; CDR3: CASSLKRQRTYEQYF
V: TRBV2; J: TRBJ2-1; size: NA; D: TRBD1; DNA: TGTGCCAGCAGTGAAGGTGTCGGGACAGGGTACAATGAGCAGTTCTTC; CDR3: CASSEGVGTGYNEQFF
V: TRBV28; J: TRBJ1-4; size: NA; D: TRBD1; DNA: TGTGCCAGCAGGGACAGGGAAACATATAATGAAAAACTGTTTTTT; CDR3: CASRDRETYNEKLFF
V: TRBV27; J: TRBJ2-3; size: NA; D: NA; DNA: TGTGCCAGCAGTTGCCGGGTCAACAGATATTCAGATACGCAGTATTTT; CDR3: CASSCRVNRYSDTQYF
V: TRBV5-1; J: TRBJ2-5; size: NA; D: TRBD1; DNA: TGCGCCAGCAGCTTTAATTTAGGGGGCGGTTTAGAGACCCAGTACTTC; CDR3: CASSFNLGGGLETQYF
V: TRBV27; J: TRBJ2-7; size: NA; D: TRBD1; DNA: TGTGCCAGCAGGGGGACAGGGAGGGGGGAGCAGTACTTC; CDR3: CASRGTGRGEQYF
V: TRBV7-2; J: TRBJ2-7; size: NA; D: TRBD2; DNA: TGTGCCAGCAGCCCCCTCCGCAGCGGGAGCTACGAGCAGTACTTC; CDR3: CASSPLRSGSYEQYF
V: TRBV6-6; J: TRBJ1-1; size: NA; D: NA; DNA: TGTGCCAGCAGTTACGTGGCCTCGAACACTGAAGCTTTCTTT; CDR3: CASSYVASNTEAFF
V: TRBV2; J: TRBJ1-2; size: NA; D: NA; DNA: TGTGCCAGCAGTGGGCAGAGGGGCGGTAGTTATGGCTACACCTTC; CDR3: CASSGQRGGSYGYTF
V: TRBV19; J: TRBJ2-1; size: NA; D: TRBD2; DNA: TGTGCCAGTAGTTACGTAGCGGGGATGCGCTATGAGCAGTTCTTC; CDR3: CASSYVAGMRYEQFF
V: TRBV29-1; J: TRBJ2-1; size: NA; D: TRBD1; DNA: TGCAGCGTTGAAGTTCGGACAGGGGGCTCCTACAATGAGCAGTTCTTC; CDR3: CSVEVRTGGSYNEQFF
V: TRBV2; J: TRBJ1-5; size: NA; D: TRBD1; DNA: TGTGCCACCAGAGGGGGACAGACGTATCAGCCCCAGCATTTT; CDR3: CATRGGQTYQPQHF
V: TRBV4-1; J: TRBJ2-1; size: NA; D: NA; DNA: TGCGCCAGCAGCCAAAGACCCGGAGTATACAATGAGCAGTTCTTC; CDR3: CASSQRPGVYNEQFF
V: TRBV20-1; J: TRBJ2-3; size: NA; D: NA; DNA: TGCAGTGCTGGGGGTGGGGATACGCAGTATTTT; CDR3: CSAGGGDTQYF
V: TRBV6-6; J: TRBJ2-7; size: NA; D: TRBD2; DNA: TGTGCCAGCAGTTACGATAGCGGGAGATCCTACGAGCAGTACTTC; CDR3: CASSYDSGRSYEQYF
V: TRBV29-1; J: TRBJ2-1; size: NA; D: TRBD2; DNA: TGCAGCGTTGAAGGCGGGAGGGCCTTATATTCCGAGCAGTTCTTC; CDR3: CSVEGGRALYSEQFF
V: TRBV5-1; J: TRBJ2-7; size: NA; D: NA; DNA: TGCGCCAGCAGCTTGGTTGGGCAGGGCTACGAGCAGTACTTC; CDR3: CASSLVGQGYEQYF
V: TRBV10-1; J: TRBJ2-1; size: NA; D: NA; DNA: TGCGCCAGCAGTGAGCGGAGGGGTCAGGGAGTCTACAATGAGCAGTTCTTC; CDR3: CASSERRGQGVYNEQFF
V: TRBV7-3; J: TRBJ2-3; size: NA; D: TRBD1; DNA: TGTGCCAGCAGCTTTTCAGGGGGCGCGTCAGATACGCAGTATTTT; CDR3: CASSFSGGASDTQYF
V: TRBV27; J: TRBJ2-7; size: NA; D: NA; DNA: TGTGCCAGCCGATGGGCATCGAGAACGGGCGAGCAGTACTTC; CDR3: CASRWASRTGEQYF
V: TRBV5-1; J: TRBJ1-1; size: NA; D: TRBD1; DNA: TGCGCCAGCAGCTTAGGACAGGCTGAAGCTTTCTTT; CDR3: CASSLGQAEAFF
V: TRBV7-2; J: TRBJ1-5; size: NA; D: TRBD1; DNA: TGTGCCAGCAGCCCGGGACAGGGCAGGGGATGGCAGCCCCAGCATTTT; CDR3: CASSPGQGRGWQPQHF
V: TRBV11-2; J: TRBJ1-1; size: NA; D: NA; DNA: TGTGCCAGCAGCCGGCGCGTGGAGGGGGCTGAAGCTTTCTTT; CDR3: CASSRRVEGAEAFF
V: TRBV6-5; J: TRBJ2-2; size: NA; D: NA; DNA: TGTGCCAGCAGTTACTCGAACGGGGAGCTGTTTTTT; CDR3: CASSYSNGELFF
V: TRBV7-9; J: TRBJ1-3; size: NA; D: NA; DNA: TGTGCCAGCAGCTTCGACAGGCCCTCTGGAAACACCATATATTTT; CDR3: CASSFDRPSGNTIYF
V: TRBV9; J: TRBJ2-7; size: NA; D: NA; DNA: TGTGCCAGCACCAAAACGCCGGACAGCCATCGCCCCCCCTACGAGCAGTACTTC; CDR3: CASTKTPDSHRPPYEQYF
V: TRBV28; J: TRBJ2-6; size: NA; D: NA; DNA: TGTGCCAGCATCCCATCGCAGGGTACCAACTCTGGGGCCAACGTCCTGACTTTC; CDR3: CASIPSQGTNSGANVLTF
V: TRBV28; J: TRBJ1-1; size: NA; D: TRBD1; DNA: TGTGCCAGCAGTTCCGGACAGGGCAACACTGAAGCTTTCTTT; CDR3: CASSSGQGNTEAFF
V: TRBV7-9; J: TRBJ2-2; size: NA; D: TRBD1; DNA: TGTGCCAGCAGCCGTGAAGGGACAGTCACCGGGGAGCTGTTTTTT; CDR3: CASSREGTVTGELFF
V: TRBV7-9; J: TRBJ2-3; size: NA; D: NA; DNA: TGTGCCAGCAGCTCCGGCGGCGGGGGCAGACCAGATACGCAGTATTTT; CDR3: CASSSGGGGRPDTQYF
V: TRBV7-3; J: TRBJ1-1; size: once; D: NA; DNA: TGTGCCAGCAGCCCAACTAGCAGACAGGTAGACATGAACACTGAAGCTTTCTTT; CDR3: CASSPTSRQVDMNTEAFF
V: TRBV6-1; J: TRBJ2-7; size: NA; D: TRBD1; DNA: TGTGCCAGCAGTGAAATCGTGACAGGGGTCTACGAGCAGTACTTC; CDR3: CASSEIVTGVYEQYF
V: TRBV28; J: TRBJ2-7; size: NA; D: NA; DNA: TGTGCCAGCAGTTTGGGACGGGGGTACAGGCAGTACTTC; CDR3: CASSLGRGYRQYF
V: TRBV5-6; J: TRBJ2-7; size: NA; D: NA; DNA: TGTGCCAGCAGCTTGTCGTTTGGGGGGCACGAGCAGTACTTC; CDR3: CASSLSFGGHEQYF
V: TRBV7-2; J: TRBJ2-3; size: NA; D: TRBD1; DNA: TGTGCCAGCAGTCGGAACAGGGGTGGCACAGATACGCAGTATTTT; CDR3: CASSRNRGGTDTQYF
V: TRBV15; J: TRBJ2-7; size: NA; D: NA; DNA: TGTGCCACCAGCCGAGAATCCACGCCAAGCTACGAGCAGTACTTC; CDR3: CATSRESTPSYEQYF
V: TRBV7-9; J: TRBJ2-1; size: NA; D: NA; DNA: TGTGCCAGCAGCTTAGCCTGGGCCAACAATGAGCAGTTCTTC; CDR3: CASSLAWANNEQFF
V: TRBV6-5; J: TRBJ1-6; size: NA; D: NA; DNA: TGTGCCAGCAGTCCTACATATCCGTCTCCCCTCCACTTT; CDR3: CASSPTYPSPLHF
V: TRBV5-4; J: TRBJ2-1; size: NA; D: NA; DNA: TGTGCCAGCAGCTGGGGGGGACAGCGCAATAATGAGCAGTTCTTC; CDR3: CASSWGGQRNNEQFF
V: TRBV7-2; J: TRBJ2-3; size: once; D: TRBD2; DNA: TGTGCCAGCAGCTTAGATCTCCTAGCGGGAGGGCCAGATACGCAGTATTTT; CDR3: CASSLDLLAGGPDTQYF
V: TRBV7-3; J: TRBJ2-3; size: NA; D: TRBD1; DNA: TGTGCCAGCAGCTCGGACAGGGGTGCAGATACGCAGTATTTT; CDR3: CASSSDRGADTQYF